The clone carrying this T cell receptor (beta chain) was recorded many times. As yet, its antigen is unknown. These data are taken from a study of T cells in Graves' hyperthyroidism and ophthalmopathy. Study-wide findings and caveats: The model forecast ophthalmopathy, anticipating it by a median about 6.5 months before onset. Most clonotypes expanded in the thyroid (above 0.001) were also present in blood.

The CDR3 regions of TCR beta were amplified from RNA transcripts. First-round RT-PCR targeting the TCR CDR3 was performed with the HTBI primer set. TCRdb re-derived calls from the multiplex PCR reads in MiXCR, one entry per CDR3 protein. The sample contains fewer than 350,000 distinct CDR3 sequences, roughly 18% of which appear only once. The V segment lost 6 bases and the J segment 1 base; nucleotides outside the gene matches: 10. Germline V lookup: CDR1 MNHNS, CDR2 SASEGT. The CDR3 consists of 17 residues. Newly diagnosed hyperthyroidism patients aged 18 to 65 years had disease lasting under 2 months.

The receptor comes from a woman between 50 and 59 years old with Graves' hyperthyroidism. V usage is TRBV6-1 and J usage is TRBJ2-4; TRBD1 agrees at 9 bases. Sequencing used blood. CDR3 sequence: CASRLRTGDAAKNIQYF. For the CDR3, the DNA is TGTGCCAGCAGACTGAGGACAGGGGACGCGGCCAAAAACATTCAGTACTTC.